What follows are 5 T cell receptor beta chains derived from one specimen sequenced in a study of T cells and Merkel cell carcinoma outcomes. Repertoires were generated with immunoSEQ multiplex PCR, while TCRdb's copy carries only in-frame clones and drops some. Of several hundred clones listed, around nine tenths are singletons. The sequenced sample was tumor tissue from Merkel cell carcinoma. These receptor sequences come from a human donor with Merkel cell carcinoma.

The J gene is TRBJ1-2, the V gene TRBV28; TRBD1 might be the D (5 bases). This CDR3 contains 12 residues. V was cut by 4 bases and J by 8 bases, with 11 bases left in between. Germline V lookup: CDR1 MDHEN, CDR2 SYDVKM. CDR3 loop: CASSSLGDGYTF. Written as DNA, the CDR3 is TGTGCCAGCAGTTCTTTGGGGGACGGCTACACCTTC.

As regards this clone: Other DNA sequences from this sample encode an identical CDR3 as well. Here the CDR3 reads CASSFMGTDTQYF. CDR3 DNA: TGTGCCAGCAGCTTCATGGGTACAGATACGCAGTATTTT. V and J are TRBV11-3 and TRBJ2-3; D remains ambiguous. The CDR3 length is 13 residues. Trimming pared 3 bases from V and 3 bases from J, leaving 7 bases between. CDR1 is SGHNT and CDR2 is YENEEA in the germline V gene.

The chain is built from TRBV11-2 and TRBJ2-7; 13 nucleotides line up with TRBD2. Trimming at V came to 5 bases and at J to 2 bases, leaving 6 bases not matched to a gene. The CDR3 spans 16 residues. The germline V gene has CDR1 SGHAT and CDR2 FQNNGV. The CDR3 DNA reads TGTGCCAGCAGCGAAACACTAGCGGGAGGGGCCTACGAGCAGTACTTC. Encoded protein: CASSETLAGGAYEQYF.

The rearrangement links TRBV7-9 to TRBJ2-3; no clear D. Germline values: CDR1 SEHNR, CDR2 FQNEAQ (reference sequence). The CDR3 contains 13 residues. V lost 1 base, J lost 7 bases, and 9 bases lay in between. The CDR3 region has the DNA TGTGCCAGCAGCTTAGACTATGTACATACGCAGTATTTT. Encoded protein: CASSLDYVHTQYF.

This clone was seen just once. This chain connects TRBV27 to TRBJ2-4; D tentatively fits TRBD1 or TRBD2 (5 bases each). The CDR3 is 14 residues long. From germline, CDR1 is MNHEY and CDR2 SMNVEV (reference sequence). Trimming shortened V by 5 bases and J by 4 bases, and 12 bases separated the two germline ends. The CDR3 nucleotides read TGTGCCAGCAGTCCCCGGGACGGTAAAAACATTCAGTACTTC. Translated: CASSPRDGKNIQYF.